Presented here are 28 T cell receptor beta chains from one specimen sequenced in a study of vaccination effects on CD4 cells after COVID-19 (dated by TCRdb to the early 2020s). No antigen has been identified for these receptors. Receptors were amplified or captured by the immunoSEQ multiplex PCR assay. As stored in TCRdb, this immuneACCESS dataset retains in-frame rearrangements with V and J assigned. A fraction of the clones does not appear; measured against another copy, unresolved V genes explain less than half of the discrepancy, and the remainder lacks a known reason. Within this sample are tens of thousands of clones, with approximately 80% of them counted one time only. The biggest ten clones account for 2.4% of the sample. After approximately eleven days of culture, CD4+ T cells were isolated with the EasySep CD4+ T cell isolation kit. Each participant got two doses of an mRNA SARS-CoV-2 vaccine, either BNT162b2 or mRNA-1273.

Specimen: CD4+ T cells from PBMCs cultured without peptide, collected after COVID-19 vaccination. Receptors originate from a human donor who received a COVID-19 vaccine.

CDR3 sequence: CASSPTRQNEKLFF. The CDR3 nucleotides are TGTGCCAGCTCACCAACGAGACAGAATGAAAAACTGTTTTTT. The V and J genes are TRBV18 and TRBJ1-4; D is perhaps TRBD1 (5 bases). The CDR3 is made up of 14 amino acids. Per the germline V gene, CDR1 is KGHSH and CDR2 is LQKENI. V dropped 2 bases and J dropped 5 bases, with 9 bases sitting between them.

The chain has TRBV18 and TRBJ2-6; TRBD2 might be the D (5 bases). The ends were cut back, 1 base at V and 0 bases at J, with 10 bases in the middle. Germline-derived CDR1 and CDR2 are KGHSH and LQKENI. The CDR3 runs to 17 residues. This chain's CDR3 is CASSPLGSLSGANVLTF. CDR3 in DNA: TGTGCCAGCTCACCACTGGGGAGTCTCTCTGGGGCCAACGTCCTGACTTTC.

V usage is TRBV6-5 and J usage is TRBJ1-2; TRBD1 is a possible D gene (5 bases). Trimming stripped 8 bases from V and 8 bases from J, with 15 bases between. This CDR3 has 12 amino acids. Germline V gives CDR1 MNHEY, CDR2 SVGAGI. The DNA of the CDR3 is TGTGCCAGCCGGGGCAGGGCGAGGGGCTACACCTTC. This sequence encodes CASRGRARGYTF.

The chain is built from TRBV4-1 and TRBJ2-3; 13 bases map to TRBD2. Germline trimming cut 3 bases from V and 0 bases from J; bases unmatched to any gene: 9. Germline V gene sequence: CDR1 MGHRA, CDR2 YSYEKL. This CDR3 is 19 amino acids long. Here the CDR3 DNA reads TGCGCCAGCAGCCAGGTAGGACTAGCGGGGGACCGTAGCACAGATACGCAGTATTTT. This translates into CASSQVGLAGDRSTDTQYF.

The rearrangement uses TRBV24-1 and TRBJ2-3; possible D gene TRBD2, 6 bases. V was clipped by 10 bases and J by 1 base, with 14 bases between them. This CDR3 region has 14 residues. Germline V gene lookup returns CDR1 KGHDR and CDR2 SFDVKD. DNA for the CDR3: TGTGCCACAGAACTAGCCGGCGGCACAGATACGCAGTATTTT. This codes for CATELAGGTDTQYF.

The chain combines TRBV10-3 with TRBJ2-1, with 8 bases lining up with TRBD2. The J segment lost 6 bases and the V segment lost 4 bases, leaving 8 bases of the junction unmatched. Germline V CDR1 and CDR2: ENHRY, SYGVKD. CDR3 size: 15 residues. The CDR3 nucleotides are TGTGCCATCAGTGGGGGAAGGACTAGCTCCAATGAGCAGTTCTTC. Amino acids: CAISGGRTSSNEQFF.

Turning to this clone: This specimen includes other DNA sequences encoding the same CDR3. The chain carries TRBV9 and TRBJ1-4; a possible D gene is TRBD1 (5 bases). V gave up 3 bases and J gave up 0 bases, with 9 bases separating them. CDR1 is SGDLS and CDR2 is YYNGEE in the germline V gene. The CDR3 is made up of 15 amino acids. Written as DNA, the CDR3 is TGTGCCAGCAGCGAGGGGCCCGCAACTAATGAAAAACTGTTTTTT. Translating gives CASSEGPATNEKLFF.

The table lists this clone with a count of one. The rearrangement joins TRBV5-1 to TRBJ2-5; TRBD1 agrees at 8 bases. The CDR3 has 14 amino acids. Germline V lookup: CDR1 SGHRS, CDR2 YFSETQ. J lost 3 bases, V lost 4 bases, and 5 bases had no gene match. CDR3 amino acids: CASSPDRGEETQYF. The DNA for the CDR3 is TGCGCCAGCAGCCCAGACAGGGGTGAAGAGACCCAGTACTTC.

The rearrangement uses TRBV6-5 and TRBJ2-3, with 14 bases identical to TRBD2. The germline gives CDR1 MNHEY, CDR2 SVGAGI. V shed 6 bases and J 5 bases; nucleotides not matched to a gene: 1. The CDR3 spans 14 residues. The CDR3 protein is CASRTSGGVDTQYF. In DNA, the CDR3 is TGTGCCAGCAGGACTAGCGGGGGGGTAGATACGCAGTATTTT.

The chain carries TRBV5-1 and TRBJ2-5; either TRBD1 or TRBD2 may fit D (5 bases each). Germline V gene lookup returns CDR1 SGHRS and CDR2 YFSETQ. Trimming stripped 2 bases from V and 5 bases from J, with 13 bases between. The CDR3 is 14 amino acids. The CDR3 loop reads CASSLGPWGETQYF. In DNA form, the CDR3 reads TGCGCCAGCAGCTTAGGGCCCTGGGGGGAGACCCAGTACTTC.

The V and J genes are TRBV24-1 and TRBJ1-2, with D perhaps matching TRBD1 (6 bases). There are 14 residues in the CDR3. V lost 6 bases and J lost 5, with 15 bases in between. Germline loops: CDR1 KGHDR, CDR2 SFDVKD. The CDR3 sequence is CATSPRGGAYGYTF. The DNA for the CDR3 is TGTGCCACCAGTCCTCGGGGGGGCGCTTATGGCTACACCTTC.

This clone was seen more than once but under ten times. This chain joins TRBV5-4 and TRBJ2-5; D possibly uses TRBD1 or TRBD2 (5 bases each). Germline V lookup: CDR1 SGHNT, CDR2 YYREEE (reference sequence). This CDR3 has 14 amino acids. Trimming shortened V by 3 bases and J by 3 bases, and 12 bases separated the two germline ends. The CDR3 sequence is CASSSPGAKETQYF. The CDR3 coding sequence is TGTGCCAGCAGCTCCCCCGGGGCCAAAGAGACCCAGTACTTC.

The rearrangement joins TRBV10-3 to TRBJ2-1, with 7 bases matching TRBD2. V was clipped by 3 bases and J by 2 bases; unmatched bases: 10. There are 17 residues in the CDR3. Per germline, CDR1 ENHRY and CDR2 SYGVKD. The CDR3 bases are TGTGCCATCAGTGACCCCCCGGGCAGCGGGGCCTACAATGAGCAGTTCTTC. It specifies CAISDPPGSGAYNEQFF.

The chain is built from TRBV19 and TRBJ2-7, with D possibly being TRBD2 (6 bases). Germline CDR1 reads LNHDA; CDR2 reads SQIVND (reference sequence). The V end lost 9 bases, the J end lost 3 bases, and 9 bases lay between the germline ends. The CDR3 spans 11 residues. In DNA form, the CDR3 reads TGTGCCAGAGGGGACTTCTACGAGCAGTACGTC. It is translated as CARGDFYEQYV.

The chain carries TRBV29-1 and TRBJ2-1; D call uncertain. The V and J ends lost 4 bases and 3 bases respectively, with 10 bases between them. Germline V gene sequence: CDR1 SQVTM, CDR2 ANQGSEA. CDR3 length: 13 amino acids. Written as DNA, the CDR3 is TGCAGCGTTGTCGGGTGGGACTACAATGAGCAGTTCTTC. It is translated as CSVVGWDYNEQFF.

The chain combines TRBV6-2 or TRBV6-3 with TRBJ1-1, with 7 bases identical to TRBD1. Looked up from germline, CDR1 is MNHEY and CDR2 is SVGEGT. Trimming at V came to 6 bases and at J to 2 bases, leaving 15 bases not matched to a gene. The CDR3 consists of 17 residues. The CDR3 protein is CASSRALGTALNTEAFF. CDR3 bases: TGTGCCAGCAGCCGAGCCCTTGGGACAGCGCTTAACACTGAAGCTTTCTTT.

The J gene is TRBJ1-2, the V gene TRBV19; D ambiguous. Between the trimmed V and J ends, which lost 3 bases and 9 bases, there was a span of 17 bases. Germline V gene data show CDR1 as LNHDA and CDR2 as SQIVND (reference sequence). The CDR3 loop spans 14 amino acids. Written as DNA, the CDR3 is TGTGCCAGTAGTATGTCGGCAGGCTTCTACAGCTACACCTTC. Translation gives CASSMSAGFYSYTF.

This sequence joins TRBV6-5 and TRBJ1-2, with 9 bases fitting TRBD1. The ends lost 8 bases at V and 4 bases at J; junction bases unmatched: 2. The CDR3 extends over 12 amino acids. Germline CDR1 MNHEY, CDR2 SVGAGI. The CDR3 DNA follows: TGTGCCAGCTCGACAGGGGGCTATGGCTACACCTTC. Protein: CASSTGGYGYTF.

The chain combines TRBV6-2 or TRBV6-3 with TRBJ2-7; 7 positions agree with TRBD2. The ends lost 2 bases at V and 2 bases at J; junction bases unmatched: 9. The V gene's germline CDR1 is MNHEY and CDR2 SVGEGT. The CDR3 consists of 16 residues. CDR3 amino acids: CASSYGGRAVTYEQYV. The CDR3 coding sequence is TGTGCCAGCAGTTACGGTGGGAGGGCAGTAACCTACGAGCAGTACGTC.

This sequence joins TRBV2 and TRBJ2-1, with D maybe TRBD2 (5 bases). V shed 4 bases and J shed 6 bases, with 19 bases lying between them. The CDR3 length is 16 residues. The V gene's germline CDR1 is SNHLY and CDR2 FYNNEI. The CDR3 protein is CASSVFWQPGSNEQFF. For the CDR3, the DNA is TGTGCCAGCAGTGTGTTCTGGCAGCCGGGGTCCAATGAGCAGTTCTTC.

This chain's CDR3 is CASTLTIKETQYF. The CDR3 bases are TGTGCCAGCACCCTGACCATCAAAGAGACCCAGTACTTC. The J gene is TRBJ2-5, the V gene TRBV6-5, with D hard to call. V shed 7 bases and J shed 3 bases, with 12 bases lying between them. Germline CDR1 is MNHEY and CDR2 is SVGAGI. There are 13 residues in the CDR3.

CDR3 in DNA: TGTGCCAGCTCTCCCCGGGGACGGAATGAGCAGTTCTTC. Its protein is CASSPRGRNEQFF. The gene calls are TRBV2 and TRBJ2-1; D tentatively reads TRBD1 or TRBD2 (5 bases each). V lost 8 bases, J lost 7 bases, and 15 bases lay in between. CDR3 length: 13 residues. The germline V gene has CDR1 SNHLY and CDR2 FYNNEI.

The rearrangement links TRBV7-8 to TRBJ2-7; TRBD2 aligns across 8 bases. The CDR3 extends over 16 amino acids. The V gene's germline CDR1 is SGHVS and CDR2 FQNEAQ. J gave up 3 bases and V 1 base, and 8 bases lay outside the gene matches. Here the CDR3 DNA reads TGTGCCAGCAGCTTAGGACCCCCCCTAGCGGGCTACGAGCAGTACGTC. As protein: CASSLGPPLAGYEQYV.

The chain links TRBV5-1 to TRBJ2-7, with TRBD1 as a possible D gene (5 bases). V shed 4 bases and J shed 3 bases, with 8 bases lying between them. This CDR3 comprises 12 residues. Per germline, CDR1 SGHRS and CDR2 YFSETQ. This chain's CDR3 is CASSPTGYEQYV. CDR3 DNA sequence: TGCGCCAGCAGCCCCACAGGCTACGAGCAGTACGTC.

This clone was counted a single time. The chain joins TRBV9 to TRBJ2-1; 12 nucleotides line up with TRBD2. The ends lost 3 bases at V and 4 bases at J; junction bases unmatched: 8. Per germline, CDR1 SGDLS and CDR2 YYNGEE. This CDR3 comprises 17 residues. CDR3 in amino acids: CASSEDPGTSGYNEQFF. DNA of the CDR3: TGTGCCAGCAGCGAGGATCCGGGGACTAGCGGGTACAATGAGCAGTTCTTC.

The CDR3 nucleotides are TGTGCCAGCAGTTACAGACCGAACACTGAAGCTTTCTTT. Amino acid sequence: CASSYRPNTEAFF. The chain links TRBV27 to TRBJ1-1; D gene uncertain. This CDR3 is 13 amino acids long. With 4 bases removed from V and 1 base from J, the gap between germline ends came to 7 bases. CDR1 and CDR2 (germline): MNHEY, SMNVEV (reference sequence).

This chain joins TRBV6-5 and TRBJ2-3; D not resolved. The CDR3 is made up of 13 amino acids. V gave up 4 bases and J gave up 3 bases, with 8 bases separating them. Germline assignment: CDR1 MNHEY and CDR2 SVGAGI. CDR3 protein: CASSLIGTDTQYF. Written as DNA, the CDR3 is TGTGCCAGCAGTTTAATAGGGACAGATACGCAGTATTTT.

The rearrangement uses TRBV30 and TRBJ1-1, with 7 bases matching TRBD1. This CDR3 is built from 17 residues. Germline assignment: CDR1 GTSNPN and CDR2 SVGIG (reference sequence). V lost 8 bases, J lost 7 bases, and 25 bases stayed unmatched. For the CDR3, the DNA is TGTGCCCGACGAAAAGCACGGGACAGCCGGTCCGTAAGTGAAGCTTTCTTT. Translation: CARRKARDSRSVSEAFF.